Listed here is a single T cell receptor (beta chain). The data were taken from a study of blood T cell repertoires in COVID-19. The V and J ends lost 9 bases and 4 bases, in that order; junction bases with no gene match: 10. The CDR3 runs 14 residues. Germline V gives CDR1 SNHLY, CDR2 FYNNEI. The method was immunoSEQ multiplex PCR; TCRdb's version includes in-frame clones alone and lacks a portion of them. The sample has 250,000 to 300,000 clones, about 90% seen once; the top ten hold around 1.5%. This TCR derives from a woman aged 40 to 50 who had recovered from COVID-19. The chain links TRBV2 to TRBJ1-2; the match to TRBD1 covers 8 bases. Sequencing was performed on peripheral blood. CDR3 region: CASYRTGFGYGYTF. CDR3 DNA sequence: TGTGCCAGTTACCGGACAGGGTTTGGCTATGGCTACACCTTC.